This T cell receptor beta chain was recorded in a study of OX40 agonist ivuxolimab in advanced cancers. Findings of the study overall: CD8+ T cells were the subset that, on average, had more expanded clones than CD4+.

Per the germline V gene, CDR1 is SNHLY and CDR2 is FYNNEI. Trimming removed 0 bases at V and 3 bases at J, with 9 bases between. The CDR3 loop spans 15 amino acids. At baseline, cycle 4 day 1, and cycle 7 day 1, blood was sampled. Sequenced by immunoSEQ multiplex PCR; TCRdb stores in-frame clones only, minus some. Of approximately 75,000 clones listed, more than 90% are singletons. Comments on this clone: Its target is not known. Other DNA sequences from this sample encode an identical CDR3 as well.

The starting material was CD4+ or CD8+ T cells sorted from blood, obtained in a trial of the OX40 agonist ivuxolimab. This chain joins TRBV2 and TRBJ1-3; D is unclear. The source is an adult with an advanced solid tumor such as melanoma, head and neck, liver or kidney cancer. The DNA of the CDR3 is TGTGCCAGCAGTGAAGCGTGGGGAAGTGGAAACACCATATATTTT. Encoded protein: CASSEAWGSGNTIYF.